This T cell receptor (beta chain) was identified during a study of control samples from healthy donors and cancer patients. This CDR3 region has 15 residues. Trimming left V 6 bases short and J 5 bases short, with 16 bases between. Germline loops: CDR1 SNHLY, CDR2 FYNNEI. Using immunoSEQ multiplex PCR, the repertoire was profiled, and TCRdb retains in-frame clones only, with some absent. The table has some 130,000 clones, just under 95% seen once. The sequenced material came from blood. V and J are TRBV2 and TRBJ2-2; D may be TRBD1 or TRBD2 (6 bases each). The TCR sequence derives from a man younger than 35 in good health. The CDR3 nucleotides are TGTGCCAGCAGGGCCCTGAGGGGGAGGACCGGGGAGCTGTTTTTT. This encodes CASRALRGRTGELFF.